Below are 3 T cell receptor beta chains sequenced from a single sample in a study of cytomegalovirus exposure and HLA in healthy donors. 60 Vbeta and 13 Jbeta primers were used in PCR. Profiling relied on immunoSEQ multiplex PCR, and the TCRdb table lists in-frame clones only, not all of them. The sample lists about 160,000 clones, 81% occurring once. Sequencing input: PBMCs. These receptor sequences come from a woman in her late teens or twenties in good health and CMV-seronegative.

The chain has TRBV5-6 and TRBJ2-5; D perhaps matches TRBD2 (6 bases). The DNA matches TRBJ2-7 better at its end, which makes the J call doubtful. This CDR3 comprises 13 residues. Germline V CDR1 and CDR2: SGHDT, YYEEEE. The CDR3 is CASSLGSGYEQYF. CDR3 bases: TGTGCCAGCAGCTTGGGTAGCGGCTACGAGCAGTACTTC.

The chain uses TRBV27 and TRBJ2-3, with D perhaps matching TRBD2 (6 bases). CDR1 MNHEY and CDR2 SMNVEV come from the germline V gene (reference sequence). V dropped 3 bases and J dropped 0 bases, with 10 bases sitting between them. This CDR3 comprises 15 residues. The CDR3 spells CASSFGGISTDTQYF. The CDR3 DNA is TGTGCCAGCAGTTTTGGCGGGATAAGCACAGATACGCAGTATTTT.

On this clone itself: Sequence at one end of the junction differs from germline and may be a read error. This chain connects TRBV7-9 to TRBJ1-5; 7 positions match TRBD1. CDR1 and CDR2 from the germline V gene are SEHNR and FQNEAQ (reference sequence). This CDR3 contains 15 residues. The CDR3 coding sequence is TGTTCCAGCAGTCCCGCGGGACAGCTCAATCAGCCCCAGCATTTT. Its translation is CSSSPAGQLNQPQHF.